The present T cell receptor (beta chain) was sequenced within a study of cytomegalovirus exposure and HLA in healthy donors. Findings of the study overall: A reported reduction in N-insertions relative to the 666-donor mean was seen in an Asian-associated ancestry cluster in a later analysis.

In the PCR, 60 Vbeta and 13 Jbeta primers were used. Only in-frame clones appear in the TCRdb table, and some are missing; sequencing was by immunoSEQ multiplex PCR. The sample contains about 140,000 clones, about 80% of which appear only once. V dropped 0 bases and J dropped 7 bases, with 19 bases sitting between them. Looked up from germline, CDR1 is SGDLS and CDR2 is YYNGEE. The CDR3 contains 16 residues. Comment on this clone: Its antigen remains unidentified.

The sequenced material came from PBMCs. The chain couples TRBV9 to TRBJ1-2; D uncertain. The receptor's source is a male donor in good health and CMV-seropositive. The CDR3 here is CASSVESSGTYGGYTF. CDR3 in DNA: TGTGCCAGCAGCGTAGAAAGTAGCGGCACATACGGTGGCTACACCTTC.